Sequencing of this TCR beta chain was carried out in a study of OX40 agonist ivuxolimab in advanced cancers. J gave up 2 bases and V 0 bases, and 7 bases lay outside the gene matches. Germline CDR1 reads SGDLS; CDR2 reads YYNGEE. This CDR3 has 17 amino acids. Using immunoSEQ multiplex PCR, the repertoire was profiled, and TCRdb retains in-frame clones only, with some absent. The table shows over 45,000 clones, with approximately 90% occurring only once. The chain has TRBV9 and TRBJ2-1; 8 bases are shared with TRBD1. The clonotype was recovered from an adult with an advanced solid tumor such as melanoma, head and neck, liver or kidney cancer. The specimen was CD4+ or CD8+ T cells sorted from blood, collected in a trial of the OX40 agonist ivuxolimab. In DNA, the CDR3 is TGTGCCAGCAGCGTAGGACCCCCGGGACAGGCCTACAATGAGCAGTTCTTC. Its translation is CASSVGPPGQAYNEQFF. The full variable domain, in which reference TRBV9 and TRBJ2-1 provide the parts outside the CDR3, is DSGVTQTPKHLITATGQRVTLRCSPRSGDLSVYWYQQSLDQGLQFLIQYYNGEERAKGNILERFSAQQFPDLHSELNLSSLELGDSALYFCASSVGPPGQAYNEQFFGPGTRLTVL.